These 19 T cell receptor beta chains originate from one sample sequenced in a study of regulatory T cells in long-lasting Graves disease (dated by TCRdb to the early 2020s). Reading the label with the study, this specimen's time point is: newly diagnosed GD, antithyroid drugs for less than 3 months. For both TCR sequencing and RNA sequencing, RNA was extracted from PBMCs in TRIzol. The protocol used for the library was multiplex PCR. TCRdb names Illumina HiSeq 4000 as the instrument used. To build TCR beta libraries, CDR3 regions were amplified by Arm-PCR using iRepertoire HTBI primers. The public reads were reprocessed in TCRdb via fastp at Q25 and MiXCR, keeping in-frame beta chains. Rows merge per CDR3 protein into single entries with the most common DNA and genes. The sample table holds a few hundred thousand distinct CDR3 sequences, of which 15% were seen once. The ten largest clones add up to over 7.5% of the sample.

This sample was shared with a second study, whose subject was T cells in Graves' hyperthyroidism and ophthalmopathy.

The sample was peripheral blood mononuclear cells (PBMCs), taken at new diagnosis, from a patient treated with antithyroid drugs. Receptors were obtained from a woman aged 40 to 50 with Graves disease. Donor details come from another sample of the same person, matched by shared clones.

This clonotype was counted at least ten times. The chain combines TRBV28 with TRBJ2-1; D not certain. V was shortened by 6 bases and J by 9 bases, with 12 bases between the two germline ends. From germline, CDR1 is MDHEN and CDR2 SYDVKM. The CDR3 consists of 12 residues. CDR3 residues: CASSPGRFEQFF. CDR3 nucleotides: TGTGCCAGCAGCCCTGGACGGTTTGAGCAGTTCTTC.

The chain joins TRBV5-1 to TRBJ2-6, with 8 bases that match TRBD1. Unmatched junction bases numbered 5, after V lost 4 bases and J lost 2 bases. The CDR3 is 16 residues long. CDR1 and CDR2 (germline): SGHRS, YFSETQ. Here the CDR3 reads CASSPQTGAGANVLTF. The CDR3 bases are TGCGCCAGCAGCCCCCAGACAGGGGCTGGGGCCAACGTCCTGACTTTC.

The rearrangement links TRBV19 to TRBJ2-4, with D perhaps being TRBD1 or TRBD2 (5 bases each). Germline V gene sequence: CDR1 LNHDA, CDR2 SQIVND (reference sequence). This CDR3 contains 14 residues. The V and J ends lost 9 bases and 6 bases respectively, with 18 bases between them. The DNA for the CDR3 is TGTGCCAGCTCTATGGGGGTAGCCCCAAACATTCAGTACTTC. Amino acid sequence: CASSMGVAPNIQYF.

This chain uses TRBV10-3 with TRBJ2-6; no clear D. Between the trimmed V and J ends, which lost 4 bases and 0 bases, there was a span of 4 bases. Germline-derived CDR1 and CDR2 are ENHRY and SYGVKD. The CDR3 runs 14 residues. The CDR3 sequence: CAISGYSGANVLTF. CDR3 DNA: TGTGCCATCAGTGGATACTCTGGGGCCAACGTCCTGACTTTC.

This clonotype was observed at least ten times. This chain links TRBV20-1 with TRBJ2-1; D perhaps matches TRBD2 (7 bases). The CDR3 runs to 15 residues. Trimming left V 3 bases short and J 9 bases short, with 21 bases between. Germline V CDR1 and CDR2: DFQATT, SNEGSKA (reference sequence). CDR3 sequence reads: CSARGAGVLRVEQFF. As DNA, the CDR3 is TGCAGTGCTAGGGGGGCGGGAGTCTTGCGGGTTGAGCAGTTCTTC.

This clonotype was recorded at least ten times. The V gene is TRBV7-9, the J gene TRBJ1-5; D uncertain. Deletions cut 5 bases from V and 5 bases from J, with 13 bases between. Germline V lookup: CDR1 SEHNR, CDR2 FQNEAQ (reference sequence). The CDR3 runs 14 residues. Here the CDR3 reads CASSQDIYDQPQHF. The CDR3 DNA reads TGTGCCAGCAGCCAAGACATCTACGATCAGCCCCAGCATTTT.

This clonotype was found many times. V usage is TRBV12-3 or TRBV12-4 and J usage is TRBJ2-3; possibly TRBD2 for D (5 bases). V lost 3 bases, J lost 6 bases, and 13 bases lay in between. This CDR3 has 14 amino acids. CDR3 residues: CASSFVGARDTQYF. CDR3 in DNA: TGTGCCAGCAGTTTTGTGGGAGCCAGGGATACGCAGTATTTT.

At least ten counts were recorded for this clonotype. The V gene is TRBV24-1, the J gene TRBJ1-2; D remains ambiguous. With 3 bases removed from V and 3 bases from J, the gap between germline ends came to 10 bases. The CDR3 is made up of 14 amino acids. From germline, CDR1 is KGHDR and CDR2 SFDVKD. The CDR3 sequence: CATSDDRTYYGYTF. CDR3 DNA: TGTGCCACCAGTGATGACCGGACGTACTATGGCTACACCTTC.

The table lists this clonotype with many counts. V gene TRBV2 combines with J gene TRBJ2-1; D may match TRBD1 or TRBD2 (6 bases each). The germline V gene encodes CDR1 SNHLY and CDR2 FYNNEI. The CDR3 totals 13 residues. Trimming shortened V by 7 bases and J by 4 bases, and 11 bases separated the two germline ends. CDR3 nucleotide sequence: TGTGCCAGCAAGGGGGGACGGTACAATGAGCAGTTCTTC. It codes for CASKGGRYNEQFF. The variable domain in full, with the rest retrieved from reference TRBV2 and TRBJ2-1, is EPEVTQTPSHQVTQMGQEVILRCVPISNHLYFYWYRQILGQKVEFLVSFYNNEISEKSEIFDDQFSVERPDGSNFTLKIRSTKLEDSAMYFCASKGGRYNEQFFGPGTRLTVL.

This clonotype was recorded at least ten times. CDR3 bases: TGTGCCAGCAGCTTAGTACTAGCGGGAGGGACCGGGGAGCTGTTTTTT. It yields the protein CASSLVLAGGTGELFF. This chain links TRBV11-3 with TRBJ2-2, with 13 nucleotides matching TRBD2. The germline gives CDR1 SGHNT, CDR2 YENEEA. CDR3 length equals 16 residues. V lost 1 base, J lost 5 bases, and 1 base stayed unmatched. Variable domain in full (rest from reference TRBV11-3 and TRBJ2-2): EAGVVQSPRYKIIEKKQPVAFWCNPISGHNTLYWYLQNLGQGPELLIRYENEEAVDDSQLPKDRFSAERLKGVDSTLKIQPAELGDSAVYLCASSLVLAGGTGELFFGEGSRLTVL.

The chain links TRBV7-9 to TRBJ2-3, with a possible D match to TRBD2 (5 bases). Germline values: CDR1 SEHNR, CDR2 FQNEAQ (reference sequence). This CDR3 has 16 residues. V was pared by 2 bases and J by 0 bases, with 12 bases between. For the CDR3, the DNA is TGTGCCAGCAGCTTAATCCCTCTAGCTAGCACAGATACGCAGTATTTT. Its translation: CASSLIPLASTDTQYF.

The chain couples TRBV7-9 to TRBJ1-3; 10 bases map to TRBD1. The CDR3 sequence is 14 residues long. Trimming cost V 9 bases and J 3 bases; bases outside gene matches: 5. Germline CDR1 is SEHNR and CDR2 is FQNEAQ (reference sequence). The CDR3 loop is CASNGQGVGNTIYF. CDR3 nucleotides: TGTGCCAGTAACGGACAGGGGGTTGGAAACACCATATATTTT.

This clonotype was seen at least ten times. The chain's CDR3 is CATSRDFDYNEQFF. The CDR3 DNA follows: TGTGCCACCAGCAGAGATTTTGACTACAATGAGCAGTTCTTC. V is TRBV15 and J is TRBJ2-1, with no clear D. Trimming cost V 0 bases and J 3 bases, with 6 bases left between them. Germline-derived CDR1 and CDR2 are LNHNV and YYDKDF (reference sequence). CDR3 length: 14 residues.

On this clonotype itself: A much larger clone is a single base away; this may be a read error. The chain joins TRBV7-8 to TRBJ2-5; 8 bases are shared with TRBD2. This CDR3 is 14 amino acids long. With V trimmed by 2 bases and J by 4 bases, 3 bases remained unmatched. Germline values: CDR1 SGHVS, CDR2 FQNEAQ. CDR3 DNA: TGTGCCAGCAGCTTAACGGGGGGGTTAGAGACCCAGTACTTC. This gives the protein CASSLTGGLETQYF. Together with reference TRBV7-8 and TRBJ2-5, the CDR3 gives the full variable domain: GAGVSQSPRYKVAKRGQDVALRCDPISGHVSLFWYQQALGQGPEFLTYFQNEAQLDKSGLPSDRFFAERPEGSVSTLKIQRTQQEDSAVYLCASSLTGGLETQYFGPGTRLLVL.

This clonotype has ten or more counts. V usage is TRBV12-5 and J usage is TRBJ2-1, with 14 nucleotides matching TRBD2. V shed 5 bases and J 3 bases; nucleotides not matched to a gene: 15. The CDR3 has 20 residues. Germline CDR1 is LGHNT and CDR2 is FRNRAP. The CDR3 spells CASGETGTSGSRALYNEQFF. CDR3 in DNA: TGTGCTAGTGGTGAGACCGGGACTAGCGGGAGTCGGGCACTCTACAATGAGCAGTTCTTC.

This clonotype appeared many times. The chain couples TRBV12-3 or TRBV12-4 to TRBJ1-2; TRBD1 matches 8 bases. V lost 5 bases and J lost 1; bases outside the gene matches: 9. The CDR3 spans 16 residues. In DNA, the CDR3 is TGTGCCAGCAGTACTGGACAGGGAACTAATAACTATGGCTACACCTTC. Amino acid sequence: CASSTGQGTNNYGYTF.

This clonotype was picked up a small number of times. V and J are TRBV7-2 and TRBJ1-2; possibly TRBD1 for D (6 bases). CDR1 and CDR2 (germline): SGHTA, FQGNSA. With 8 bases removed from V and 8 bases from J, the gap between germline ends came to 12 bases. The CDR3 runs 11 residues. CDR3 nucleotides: TGTGCCAGCGTCTCGGGGGCCGGCTACACCTTC. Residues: CASVSGAGYTF.

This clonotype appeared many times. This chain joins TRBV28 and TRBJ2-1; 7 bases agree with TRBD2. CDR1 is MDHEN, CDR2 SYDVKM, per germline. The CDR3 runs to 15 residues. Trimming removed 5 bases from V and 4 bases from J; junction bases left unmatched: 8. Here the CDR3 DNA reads TGTGCCAGCAGTCCTCGATCTAGCGGATACAATGAGCAGTTCTTC. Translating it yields CASSPRSSGYNEQFF.

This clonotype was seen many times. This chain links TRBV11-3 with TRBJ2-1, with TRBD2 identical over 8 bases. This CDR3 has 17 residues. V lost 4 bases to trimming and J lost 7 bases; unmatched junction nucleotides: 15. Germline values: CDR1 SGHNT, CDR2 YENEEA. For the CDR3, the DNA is TGTGCCAGCAGCTATGCCGGGAGGGTCTTCGGGAGGAATGAGCAGTTCTTC. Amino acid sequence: CASSYAGRVFGRNEQFF.